These 32 T cell receptor beta chains were all obtained from the same sample, sequenced in a study of T cell responses to AZD1222 COVID-19 vaccine. Libraries were prepared by immunoSEQ multiplex PCR; TCRdb keeps only in-frame clonotypes and omits some of them. This sample has some 90,000 clones; 70% to 90% occur once, and the top ten carry 15% to 20%. The source was peripheral blood, collected on day 0 of AZD1222 vaccination. All receptors come from an adult in good health.

This sequence joins TRBV24-1 and TRBJ1-3, with 7 bases that match TRBD1. Germline CDR1 and CDR2: KGHDR and SFDVKD. CDR3 length equals 15 residues. Trimming took 3 bases from V and 0 from J; bases not matched to a gene: 1. Here the CDR3 DNA reads TGTGCCACCAGTGATGCAGGGGGCTCTGGAAACACCATATATTTT. Its protein is CATSDAGGSGNTIYF.

This chain links TRBV19 with TRBJ1-1; no reliable D call. Germline assignment: CDR1 LNHDA and CDR2 SQIVND (reference sequence). Deletions cut 5 bases from V and 1 base from J, with 11 bases between. The CDR3 has 14 residues. CDR3 DNA: TGTGCCAGTAGTCCGCTATGGCAGAACACTGAAGCTTTCTTT. It is translated as CASSPLWQNTEAFF.

J is TRBJ2-3 and V is TRBV7-7; no definite D call. The CDR3 spans 15 residues. CDR1 SSHAT and CDR2 FNYEAQ come from the germline V gene (reference sequence). V was shortened by 5 bases and J by 2 bases, with 14 bases between the two germline ends. The chain's CDR3 is CASSPEVESTDTQYF. CDR3 DNA: TGTGCCAGCAGCCCAGAGGTGGAATCCACAGATACGCAGTATTTT. Based on the CDR3 plus reference TRBV7-7 and TRBJ2-3, the full variable domain is GAGVSQSPRYKVTKRGQDVTLRCDPISSHATLYWYQQALGQGPEFLTYFNYEAQPDKSGLPSDRFSAERPEGSISTLTIQRTEQRDSAMYRCASSPEVESTDTQYFGPGTRLTVL.

This chain joins TRBV7-2 and TRBJ2-3; D unresolved. The V end lost 2 bases, the J end lost 2 bases, and 5 bases lay between the germline ends. The CDR3 contains 13 residues. Germline V gene sequence: CDR1 SGHTA, CDR2 FQGNSA. The CDR3 sequence: CASSLYLTDTQYF. CDR3 sequence (DNA): TGTGCCAGCAGCTTATACCTCACAGATACGCAGTATTTT.

The chain joins TRBV29-1 to TRBJ1-1; TRBD1 aligns across 9 bases. V was pared by 6 bases and J by 6 bases, with 8 bases of the junction left unmatched. The germline gives CDR1 SQVTM, CDR2 ANQGSEA. This CDR3 is built from 13 residues. The CDR3 region is CSVAGQGKPEAFF. Here the CDR3 DNA reads TGCAGCGTCGCGGGACAGGGTAAGCCTGAAGCTTTCTTT.

J is TRBJ1-6 and V is TRBV28, with 8 bases identical to TRBD1. V trimming: 6 bases; J trimming: 3 bases; junction bases outside the gene matches: 16. Per the germline V gene, CDR1 is MDHEN and CDR2 is SYDVKM. The CDR3 spans 19 residues. DNA for the CDR3: TGTGCCAGCAGCCCACCCGGACAGGGTGACCCCTTCTATAATTCACCCCTCCACTTT. Translated: CASSPPGQGDPFYNSPLHF.

This rearrangement joins TRBV6-2 or TRBV6-3 to TRBJ2-5, with 9 nucleotides matching TRBD2. CDR3 length: 14 amino acids. Trimming took 2 bases from V and 5 from J; bases not matched to a gene: 3. Germline V gives CDR1 MNHEY, CDR2 SVGEGT. The CDR3 DNA follows: TGTGCCAGCAGTTACACTAGCGGGCACGAGACCCAGTACTTC. Its protein is CASSYTSGHETQYF.

The chain combines TRBV6-1 with TRBJ1-3; D perhaps matches TRBD1 (5 bases). The germline CDR1 and CDR2 sequences are MNHNS and SASEGT. V was clipped by 2 bases and J by 0 bases, with 8 bases between them. This CDR3 has 15 amino acids. The DNA of the CDR3 is TGTGCCAGCAGTGAAAACAGGTTCTCTGGAAACACCATATATTTT. It codes for CASSENRFSGNTIYF.

This sequence joins TRBV19 and TRBJ1-5; D possibly corresponds to TRBD1 (6 bases). CDR3 length: 13 amino acids. The V gene lost 7 bases and the J gene lost 9 bases, with 16 bases spanning the gap. The germline gives CDR1 LNHDA, CDR2 SQIVND (reference sequence). The CDR3 reads CASTLSGAGPQHF. In DNA, the CDR3 is TGTGCCAGTACCCTGTCAGGGGCCGGGCCCCAGCATTTT.

V gene TRBV12-3 or TRBV12-4 combines with J gene TRBJ1-5; D not certain. Trimming cost V 2 bases and J 5 bases, with 7 bases left between them. There are 13 residues in the CDR3. This CDR3 is CASSLQTYQPQHF. CDR3 in DNA: TGTGCCAGCAGTTTACAGACTTATCAGCCCCAGCATTTT.

This clone turned up a few times. The chain carries TRBV5-1 and TRBJ1-3; 8 nucleotides line up with TRBD1. Germline values: CDR1 SGHRS, CDR2 YFSETQ. The CDR3 sequence is 15 residues long. V lost 0 bases, J lost 4 bases, and 3 bases stayed unmatched. The CDR3 spells CASSLAPGGGNTIYF. The CDR3 coding sequence is TGCGCCAGCAGCTTGGCCCCAGGGGGCGGAAACACCATATATTTT.

This chain uses TRBV7-2 with TRBJ1-2; D perhaps matches TRBD1 (6 bases). Germline assignment: CDR1 SGHTA and CDR2 FQGNSA. The CDR3 length is 15 residues. Trimming pared 1 base from V and 4 bases from J, leaving 13 bases between. The CDR3 DNA reads as TGTGCCAGCAGCTTAGAGGAGGGGGGTAGCTATGGCTACACCTTC. Translated: CASSLEEGGSYGYTF.

This clone was seen just once. The rearrangement links TRBV5-8 to TRBJ1-5; a weak D match, TRBD1 (6 bases). CDR1 SGHTS and CDR2 YDEGEE come from the germline V gene. CDR3 size: 15 residues. V was trimmed by 2 bases and J by 2 bases, leaving 11 bases between them. CDR3 region: CASSFEGGGNQPQHF. Written as DNA, the CDR3 is TGTGCCAGCAGCTTTGAGGGGGGTGGCAATCAGCCCCAGCATTTT.

This clone was seen a single time. This chain connects TRBV5-8 to TRBJ1-6, with a tentative D call TRBD1 (6 bases). V lost 2 bases to trimming and J lost 9 bases, with 9 bases between them. This CDR3 region has 13 residues. Germline-derived CDR1 and CDR2 are SGHTS and YDEGEE. The CDR3 DNA follows: TGTGCCAGCAGCTTACAGGGTGGTTCACCCCTCCACTTT. Translating it yields CASSLQGGSPLHF.

The sample holds a few counts of this clone. The chain carries TRBV5-1 and TRBJ2-3, with TRBD2 identical over 10 bases. The germline V gene encodes CDR1 SGHRS and CDR2 YFSETQ. After removal of 4 bases from V and 0 bases from J, the junction contained 5 bases not matched to a gene. The CDR3 is made up of 16 amino acids. In DNA form, the CDR3 reads TGCGCCAGCAGCGGGGGACTAGCGCAAAGCACAGATACGCAGTATTTT. Translating it yields CASSGGLAQSTDTQYF.

Notes on this clone: Other DNA sequences of this sample code for an identical CDR3. The chain joins TRBV4-1 to TRBJ1-6; no clear D gene. V was shortened by 0 bases and J by 0 bases, with 12 bases between the two germline ends. Per germline, CDR1 MGHRA and CDR2 YSYEKL. The CDR3 runs to 18 residues. The CDR3 sequence: CASSQEGQGSSYNSPLHF. CDR3 DNA: TGCGCCAGCAGCCAAGAAGGTCAAGGGAGCTCCTATAATTCACCCCTCCACTTT.

The V call is TRBV5-4, the J call TRBJ2-7, with D tentatively TRBD1 (6 bases). V lost 0 bases, J lost 1 base, and 17 bases lay in between. The CDR3 has 17 residues. Looked up from germline, CDR1 is SGHNT and CDR2 is YYREEE (reference sequence). CDR3 coding DNA: TGTGCCAGCAGCTTGGCCCCACAGGGTAAAAGTTCCTACGAGCAGTACTTC. This gives the protein CASSLAPQGKSSYEQYF.

The genes are TRBV27 and TRBJ1-2; D perhaps matches TRBD1 (5 bases). Germline V CDR1 and CDR2: MNHEY, SMNVEV (reference sequence). V was shortened by 8 bases and J by 5 bases, with 18 bases between the two germline ends. The CDR3 extends over 14 amino acids. For the CDR3, the DNA is TGTGCCAGCCGATTGGGGGGGGAGGGATATGGCTACACCTTC. This sequence encodes CASRLGGEGYGYTF.

This clone was observed a single time. The chain uses TRBV7-2 and TRBJ2-7; D is uncertain. The CDR3 is made up of 14 amino acids. Germline CDR1 reads SGHTA; CDR2 reads FQGNSA. V lost 6 bases and J 4 bases, leaving 16 bases between the germline ends. The CDR3 sequence is CASRQGPEQYEQYF. As DNA, the CDR3 is TGTGCCAGCAGGCAAGGGCCGGAACAATACGAGCAGTACTTC.

V usage is TRBV3-1 (or the pseudogene TRBV3-2) and J usage is TRBJ2-3; D is possibly TRBD1 (5 bases). The V gene lost 0 bases and the J gene lost 1 base, with 11 bases spanning the gap. CDR3 size: 16 residues. Germline CDR1 is LGHDT and CDR2 is YNNKEL (reference sequence). The CDR3 DNA reads as TGTGCCAGCAGCCAAGATGTCCCCAGGGGCACAGATACGCAGTATTTT. It yields the protein CASSQDVPRGTDTQYF.

The gene calls are TRBV29-1 and TRBJ1-2; D ambiguous. Trimming left V 4 bases short and J 1 base short, with 10 bases between. The CDR3 runs to 13 residues. Germline V gene data show CDR1 as SQVTM and CDR2 as ANQGSEA. In nucleotides, the CDR3 is TGCAGCGTTGGGGGAAACGTTAACTATGGCTACACCTTC. It yields the protein CSVGGNVNYGYTF.

This chain joins TRBV7-2 and TRBJ2-7; a possible D gene is TRBD2 (6 bases). The length of the CDR3 is 13 residues. Deletions cut 6 bases from V and 3 bases from J, with 12 bases between. Germline V gene sequence: CDR1 SGHTA, CDR2 FQGNSA. Here the CDR3 DNA reads TGTGCCAGCAGGTCCGGGACTGGCTACGAGCAGTACTTC. Translated: CASRSGTGYEQYF.

The rearrangement uses TRBV5-4 and TRBJ1-1; D is perhaps TRBD1 (5 bases). Germline V gives CDR1 SGHNT, CDR2 YYREEE (reference sequence). This CDR3 spans 13 amino acids. V dropped 0 bases and J dropped 7 bases, with 10 bases sitting between them. The CDR3 loop is CASSLGGSSEAFF. The CDR3 DNA is TGTGCCAGCAGCTTGGGGGGGAGCAGTGAAGCTTTCTTT.

The V call is TRBV5-8, the J call TRBJ2-1; TRBD2 might be the D (7 bases). The CDR3 is made up of 15 amino acids. The germline gives CDR1 SGHTS, CDR2 YDEGEE. V was cut by 2 bases and J by 4 bases, with 13 bases left in between. The CDR3 DNA is TGTGCCAGCAGCTTTAGGGGGGGCAATTACAATGAGCAGTTCTTC. This sequence encodes CASSFRGGNYNEQFF.

The chain employs TRBV18 and TRBJ1-3; D gene unclear. V dropped 3 bases and J dropped 4 bases, with 13 bases sitting between them. Germline V gives CDR1 KGHSH, CDR2 LQKENI. CDR3 length: 15 amino acids. In nucleotides, the CDR3 is TGTGCCAGCTCACCGACCGGGGTTTCCGGAAACACCATATATTTT. Residues: CASSPTGVSGNTIYF.

The chain uses TRBV28 and TRBJ1-1; D might be TRBD1 (6 bases). Trimming took off 1 base at V and 3 bases at J, with 12 bases between the two ends. Germline V gene sequence: CDR1 MDHEN, CDR2 SYDVKM. This CDR3 region has 15 residues. The CDR3 sequence is CASSLLRQGYTEAFF. CDR3 nucleotides: TGTGCCAGCAGTTTATTAAGGCAGGGGTACACTGAAGCTTTCTTT. The whole variable domain, filled in from reference TRBV28 and TRBJ1-1, reads DVKVTQSSRYLVKRTGEKVFLECVQDMDHENMFWYRQDPGLGLRLIYFSYDVKMKEKGDIPEGYSVSREKKERFSLILESASTNQTSMYLCASSLLRQGYTEAFFGQGTRLTVV.

This clone is a singleton in its sample. This chain links TRBV7-2 with TRBJ1-3; D not resolved. The CDR3 extends over 16 amino acids. V was clipped by 0 bases and J by 0 bases, with 9 bases between them. CDR1 and CDR2 (germline): SGHTA, FQGNSA. The CDR3 nucleotides are TGTGCCAGCAGCTTAGCCGGGCTCCTCTCTGGAAACACCATATATTTT. Amino acids: CASSLAGLLSGNTIYF.

This sequence joins TRBV19 and TRBJ2-7; no firm D call. This CDR3 is built from 13 residues. V was pared by 3 bases and J by 4 bases, with 10 bases between. The germline gives CDR1 LNHDA, CDR2 SQIVND (reference sequence). CDR3 region: CASSMGSFYEQYF. CDR3 DNA: TGTGCCAGTAGTATGGGCAGCTTTTACGAGCAGTACTTC.

The rearrangement uses TRBV5-1 and TRBJ1-3; D possibly corresponds to TRBD1 (5 bases). The V and J ends lost 3 bases and 0 bases respectively, with 22 bases between them. The CDR3 spans 19 residues. Looked up from germline, CDR1 is SGHRS and CDR2 is YFSETQ. CDR3 DNA: TGCGCCAGCAGCTGGCAACCGGTGGGCGGGGGAGCCTCTGGAAACACCATATATTTT. Translated, it gives CASSWQPVGGGASGNTIYF.

The table lists this clone with a few counts. The rearrangement uses TRBV3-1 (or the pseudogene TRBV3-2) and TRBJ2-1, with no clear D. Trimming removed 5 bases at V and 10 bases at J, with 18 bases between. The CDR3 has 14 residues. The V gene's germline CDR1 is LGHDT and CDR2 YNNKEL (reference sequence). In DNA form, the CDR3 reads TGTGCCAGCAGCTCGGTACCGAGGCCTGGGGAGCAGTTCTTC. This codes for CASSSVPRPGEQFF.

This clone has a single count. V gene TRBV6-2 or TRBV6-3 combines with J gene TRBJ2-5; no firm D call. The V end lost 6 bases, the J end lost 3 bases, and 5 bases lay between the germline ends. Germline-derived CDR1 and CDR2 are MNHEY and SVGEGT. The CDR3 is 11 residues long. Written as DNA, the CDR3 is TGTGCCAGCAGCCCCGAAGAGACCCAGTACTTC. Protein sequence: CASSPEETQYF.

The chain has TRBV6-5 and TRBJ1-1; D is uncertain. This CDR3 has 13 residues. The germline V and J ends were trimmed by 4 bases and 7 bases, with 13 bases remaining between them. Germline lookup yields CDR1 MNHEY and CDR2 SVGAGI. This CDR3 is CASSFRPSNEAFF. In DNA, the CDR3 is TGTGCCAGCAGTTTCCGACCCTCCAATGAAGCTTTCTTT.